This T cell receptor (beta chain) was recovered during a study of blood T cell repertoires in COVID-19. Whole-study context: Donors in the United States, Italy and Spain gave samples during acute or convalescent COVID-19. Nucleic acid was either cDNA or gDNA, and it came from T cells, B-cell-depleted T cells, or PBMCs.

In the original analysis: Nucleated cell counts were estimated from reference gene primer amplification. Assay: immunoSEQ multiplex PCR; the TCRdb copy retains only in-frame clones and omits some. V and J calls and clone size are as listed in that table; D and trimming were resolved from the DNA. The sample has roughly 180,000 clones, approximately 85% seen once; the top ten hold just under 8.5%. V was cut by 7 bases and J by 7 bases, with 16 bases left in between. This CDR3 contains 13 residues. Germline V gene lookup returns CDR1 SNHLY and CDR2 FYNNEI. This sequence joins TRBV2 and TRBJ2-5; possibly TRBD1 for D (5 bases). The sequenced material came from peripheral blood. The sequence was obtained from a woman aged 55-70 years with acute or convalescent COVID-19. CDR3 protein: CASTEGAKGTQYF. CDR3 nucleotides: TGTGCCAGCACCGAAGGGGCGAAGGGGACCCAGTACTTC.